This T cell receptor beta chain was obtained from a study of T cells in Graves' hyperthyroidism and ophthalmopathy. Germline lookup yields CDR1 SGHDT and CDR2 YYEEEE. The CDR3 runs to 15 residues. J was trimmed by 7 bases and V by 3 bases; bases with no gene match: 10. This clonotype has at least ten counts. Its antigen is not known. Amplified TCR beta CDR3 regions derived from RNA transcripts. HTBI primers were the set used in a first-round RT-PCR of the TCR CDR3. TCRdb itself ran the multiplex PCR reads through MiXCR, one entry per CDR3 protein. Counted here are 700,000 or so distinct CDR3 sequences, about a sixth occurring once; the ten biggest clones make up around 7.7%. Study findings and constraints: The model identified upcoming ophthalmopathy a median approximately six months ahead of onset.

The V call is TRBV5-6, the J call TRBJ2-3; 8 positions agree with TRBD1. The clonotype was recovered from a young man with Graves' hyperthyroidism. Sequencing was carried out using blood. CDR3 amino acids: CASSSLDRDGNTQYF. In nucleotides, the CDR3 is TGTGCCAGCAGCTCTCTGGACAGGGACGGGAATACGCAGTATTTT.